These T cell receptor beta chains were read from a single sample in a study of vaccination and CD4 T cells after COVID-19. TCRdb reprocessed the PCR reads via MiXCR and lists one record per CDR3 protein. The data contain about 16,000 distinct CDR3 sequences, about 48% of them seen just once; the ten biggest clones take up 11% to 15%. What these receptors recognize is not known. Sequencing was performed on CD4+ T cells from blood, cultured in vitro. Source of these receptors: a human donor who had recovered from COVID-19. Both conserved end residues are part of each CDR3. The order of the fields is CDR3 protein, CDR3 DNA, D gene, clone size, J gene, V gene. A D gene is named only where the DNA matches it firmly. Size is omitted from some rows. Given values are once, few, many or a class for expanded clones.

CASSIDHGGKTQHF TGTGCCAGTAGTATAGATCATGGGGGTAAGACCCAGCATTTT NA few TRBJ1-5 TRBV19
CATAGERSSSQYF TGTGCCACCGCCGGGGAACGGAGCTCTTCGCAGTACTTC NA NA TRBJ2-7 TRBV2
CATSSPARDDNEQFF TGTGCCACCAGTTCCCCCGCCCGAGACGACAATGAGCAGTTCTTC NA large TRBJ2-1 TRBV24-1
CSARSGQPYQETQYF TGCAGTGCTAGATCAGGACAGCCGTACCAAGAGACCCAGTACTTC NA NA TRBJ2-5 TRBV20-1
CASSRDQGYAGYTF TGTGCCAGCAGCCGCGACCAGGGTTATGCTGGCTACACCTTC NA few TRBJ1-2 TRBV7-8
CSTFASGGPTDTQYF TGCAGTACCTTTGCTAGCGGGGGACCCACAGATACGCAGTATTTT TRBD2 NA TRBJ2-3 TRBV20-1
CASSRDTNEKLFF TGTGCCAGCAGTCGGGACACAAATGAAAAACTGTTTTTT NA few TRBJ1-4 TRBV28
CAWSVGSSTDTQYF TGTGCCTGGAGTGTAGGGAGCAGCACAGATACGCAGTATTTT NA medium-sized TRBJ2-3 TRBV30
CASRPAGIRNIQYF TGTGCCAGCAGGCCCGCAGGGATTCGGAACATTCAGTACTTC NA few TRBJ2-4 TRBV27
CASSLRRSTDTQYF TGTGCCAGCAGCTTACGCAGGTCCACAGATACGCAGTATTTT NA NA TRBJ2-3 TRBV7-2
CASMDSNTGELFF TGTGCCTCTATGGACTCGAACACCGGGGAGCTGTTTTTT NA once TRBJ2-2 TRBV30
CASSLGRGYSPLHF TGTGCCAGCAGCTTAGGACGGGGATATTCACCCCTCCACTTT NA few TRBJ1-6 TRBV7-2
CASSFRGGTEAFF TGTGCCAGCAGCTTCAGGGGTGGCACTGAAGCTTTCTTT NA NA TRBJ1-1 TRBV11-3
CSASGAVNQPQHF TGCAGTGCCTCGGGGGCAGTCAATCAGCCCCAGCATTTT NA few TRBJ1-5 TRBV20-1
CASSQVGTGGNTIYF TGTGCCAGCAGCCAAGTTGGTACAGGGGGAAACACCATATATTTT NA few TRBJ1-3 TRBV14